One sample yielded the 17 T cell receptor beta chains listed below, sequenced in a study of T cells in Graves' hyperthyroidism and ophthalmopathy. Amplification of TCR beta CDR3 regions was performed using RNA transcripts as template. The HTBI primer set served for first-round RT-PCR of the TCR CDR3. MiXCR, applied by TCRdb to the multiplex PCR reads, yields one record per CDR3 protein. The sample contains around 400,000 distinct CDR3 sequences, more than 15% of which appear only once. Sequenced: blood. The origin of the receptors is a young woman with Graves' hyperthyroidism that later progressed to Graves' ophthalmopathy.

This clonotype was counted at least ten times. The genes are TRBV28 and TRBJ2-7, with TRBD1 identical over 12 bases. The germline CDR1 and CDR2 sequences are MDHEN and SYDVKM. There are 15 residues in the CDR3. V gave up 4 bases and J gave up 3 bases; unmatched junction bases: 4. The CDR3 reads CASSSGTGGDYEQYF. The CDR3 nucleotides are TGTGCCAGCAGTTCCGGGACAGGGGGCGACTACGAGCAGTACTTC.

This clonotype has only a few counts. The chain carries TRBV24-1 and TRBJ2-5, with TRBD2 as a possible D gene (6 bases). CDR3 length: 13 residues. With 5 bases removed from V and 3 bases from J, the gap between germline ends came to 9 bases. CDR1 is KGHDR, CDR2 SFDVKD, per germline. The CDR3 reads CATSGWGEETQYF. The CDR3 nucleotides are TGTGCCACCAGTGGTTGGGGGGAAGAGACCCAGTACTTC.

At least ten counts were recorded for this clonotype. The CDR3 DNA reads TGCAGTGCGGCGGGACAGGGGGCGAACAATGAGCAGTTCTTC. Protein: CSAAGQGANNEQFF. This chain joins TRBV20-1 and TRBJ2-1; 12 bases map to TRBD1. The CDR3 sequence is 14 residues long. V shed 6 bases, J shed 5 bases, and the junction held 5 bases outside the gene matches. Per the germline V gene, CDR1 is DFQATT and CDR2 is SNEGSKA (reference sequence).

This sequence joins TRBV5-1 and TRBJ2-2; no firm D call. Trimming stripped 4 bases from V and 0 bases from J, with 13 bases between. CDR3 size: 16 residues. Germline V gene sequence: CDR1 SGHRS, CDR2 YFSETQ. CDR3 DNA: TGCGCCAGCAGCCCCCGGGCAGATCCGAACACCGGGGAGCTGTTTTTT. It yields the protein CASSPRADPNTGELFF.

This clonotype was seen ten or more times. The rearrangement joins TRBV11-2 to TRBJ2-7; D remains ambiguous. The germline gives CDR1 SGHAT, CDR2 FQNNGV. V gave up 5 bases and J gave up 6 bases, with 8 bases separating them. CDR3 length equals 11 residues. The CDR3 bases are TGTGCCAGCAGCGATTACAGCGAGCAGTACTTC. Its protein is CASSDYSEQYF.

The genes are TRBV4-2 and TRBJ1-5, with a possible D match to TRBD1 (6 bases). CDR3 size: 18 residues. Germline CDR1 and CDR2: LGHNA and YNFKEQ. Trimming shortened V by 0 bases and J by 1 base, and 16 bases separated the two germline ends. CDR3 sequence (DNA): TGTGCCAGCAGCCAAGAAGGGGGGAGGATTGTCAGCAATCAGCCCCAGCATTTT. It is translated as CASSQEGGRIVSNQPQHF.

This clonotype was observed at least ten times. This chain links TRBV20-1 with TRBJ1-1; D call uncertain. The CDR3 contains 12 residues. Germline CDR1 DFQATT, CDR2 SNEGSKA (reference sequence). Trimming removed 3 bases at V and 1 base at J, with 6 bases between. The CDR3 DNA follows: TGCAGTGCTAGGGCTGAGAACACTGAAGCTTTCTTT. It yields the protein CSARAENTEAFF.

This clonotype has a count of ten or more. This sequence joins TRBV5-1 and TRBJ2-7; TRBD2 aligns across 11 bases. The junction had 7 bases not matched to a gene; V was cut back by 3 bases and J by 2 bases. CDR3 length equals 16 residues. Germline lookup yields CDR1 SGHRS and CDR2 YFSETQ. The CDR3 spells CASSSDVTSGAYEQYF. CDR3 nucleotides: TGCGCCAGCAGCTCGGACGTGACTAGCGGGGCCTACGAGCAGTACTTC.

In this sample, this clonotype turned up many times. V and J are TRBV27 and TRBJ2-1, with 9 nucleotides matching TRBD2. The trim removed 5 bases at V and 4 bases at J, leaving 15 bases unmatched. This CDR3 comprises 18 residues. Germline CDR1 and CDR2: MNHEY and SMNVEV (reference sequence). CDR3 in amino acids: CASSLGGGRALLYNEQFF. CDR3 nucleotides: TGTGCCAGCAGTCTAGGCGGCGGGAGGGCCCTACTATACAATGAGCAGTTCTTC.

This clonotype was observed many times. The gene calls are TRBV30 and TRBJ2-6; tentative D call: TRBD2 (5 bases). Trimming took 5 bases from V and 2 from J, leaving 13 bases between them. This CDR3 contains 15 residues. CDR1 and CDR2 (germline): GTSNPN, SVGIG (reference sequence). The CDR3 reads CAWLSLGAGANVLTF. CDR3 nucleotide sequence: TGTGCCTGGTTAAGCCTCGGGGCTGGGGCCAACGTCCTGACTTTC.

The table lists this clonotype with many counts. This sequence joins TRBV15 and TRBJ2-3, with D maybe TRBD1 (6 bases). Germline V gene lookup returns CDR1 LNHNV and CDR2 YYDKDF (reference sequence). V was clipped by 1 base and J by 2 bases, with 13 bases between them. The CDR3 runs to 16 residues. CDR3 region: CATSRGGTSITDTQYF. CDR3 sequence (DNA): TGTGCCACCAGCAGAGGAGGGACATCAATCACAGATACGCAGTATTTT.

This clonotype was counted at least ten times. The gene calls are TRBV27 and TRBJ2-5; TRBD2 might be the D (5 bases). Trimming removed 6 bases from V and 4 bases from J, with 9 bases in between. The CDR3 length is 12 residues. Germline CDR1 and CDR2: MNHEY and SMNVEV (reference sequence). The CDR3 spells CASRRGGETQYF. The CDR3 DNA reads TGTGCCAGCAGACGGGGTGGAGAGACCCAGTACTTC.

This clonotype was picked up a small number of times. The rearrangement uses TRBV3-1 and TRBJ2-5; perhaps TRBD2 as D (6 bases). V lost 0 bases and J 5 bases, leaving 13 bases between the germline ends. The germline CDR1 and CDR2 sequences are LGHDT and YNNKEL (reference sequence). The CDR3 has 15 amino acids. The CDR3 loop reads CASSQERLEGETQYF. CDR3 DNA sequence: TGTGCCAGCAGCCAAGAGAGACTAGAGGGGGAGACCCAGTACTTC.

This clonotype was picked up a small number of times. The chain joins TRBV9 to TRBJ1-1; the match to TRBD1 covers 10 bases. The CDR3 is 15 amino acids. Germline CDR1 SGDLS, CDR2 YYNGEE. V trimming: 3 bases; J trimming: 8 bases; junction bases outside the gene matches: 10. This CDR3 is CASSAYRDRGWEAFF. CDR3 coding DNA: TGTGCCAGCAGCGCATACCGGGACAGGGGTTGGGAAGCTTTCTTT.

In its sample, this clonotype was seen many times. The V call is TRBV5-6, the J call TRBJ2-7; 7 positions agree with TRBD2. The germline CDR1 and CDR2 sequences are SGHDT and YYEEEE. CDR3 length equals 15 residues. V dropped 4 bases and J dropped 2; count of bases not matched to a gene: 9. Written as DNA, the CDR3 is TGTGCCAGCAGCCTGACTAGCAACCTGCCCTACGAGCAGTACTTC. Encoded protein: CASSLTSNLPYEQYF.

This rearrangement joins TRBV27 to TRBJ1-6; no clear D. The V gene's germline CDR1 is MNHEY and CDR2 SMNVEV (reference sequence). V dropped 4 bases and J dropped 7 bases, with 5 bases sitting between them. This CDR3 comprises 12 residues. The CDR3 spells CASSSSNSPLHF. In DNA form, the CDR3 reads TGTGCCAGCAGTTCCTCGAATTCACCCCTCCACTTT.

This clonotype was seen ten or more times. The CDR3 DNA sequence: TGTGCCACCAGTGACTCCCGGGACATCTATGAGCAGTTCTTC. Amino acids: CATSDSRDIYEQFF. V usage is TRBV24-1 and J usage is TRBJ2-1, with D possibly matching TRBD1 (6 bases). The CDR3 length is 14 residues. CDR1 KGHDR and CDR2 SFDVKD come from the germline V gene. V lost 4 bases and J 8 bases, leaving 14 bases between the germline ends.